A single sample is the source of the 17 T cell receptor beta chains below, sequenced in a study of blood T cell repertoires in COVID-19. The repertoire was sequenced with immunoSEQ multiplex PCR; TCRdb's copy has only in-frame clones and lacks some. The sample lists 180,000 or so clones, around four fifths seen once, with over 10% in the top ten. What was sequenced was PBMCs or T cells enriched from blood (not recorded which). Every receptor here comes from a woman in her sixties who had recovered from COVID-19.

This clone was seen just once. The chain has TRBV5-4 and TRBJ2-2, with 11 bases that match TRBD1. The CDR3 covers 16 residues. Germline CDR1 and CDR2: SGHNT and YYREEE (reference sequence). The V and J ends lost 4 bases and 4 bases, in that order; junction bases with no gene match: 6. As DNA, the CDR3 is TGTGCCAGCAGCCAAGGGGGACAGGGGGGCACCGGGGAGCTGTTTTTT. Amino acids: CASSQGGQGGTGELFF.

The chain is built from TRBV10-1 and TRBJ2-1, with 13 bases identical to TRBD2. Germline CDR1 WNHNN, CDR2 SYGVQD (reference sequence). The CDR3 is 18 residues long. Germline trimming cut 2 bases from V and 3 bases from J; bases unmatched to any gene: 7. CDR3 region: CASSESGTSGIFYNEQFF. The CDR3 nucleotides are TGCGCCAGCAGTGAGAGTGGGACTAGCGGGATTTTCTACAATGAGCAGTTCTTC.

CDR3 nucleotide sequence: TGTGCCAGCAGCCCCGGGACAGGGGGGGGAAACACCATATATTTT. The encoded protein is CASSPGTGGGNTIYF. The V call is TRBV4-2, the J call TRBJ1-3, with 11 bases lining up with TRBD1. Germline V CDR1 and CDR2: LGHNA, YNFKEQ. Trimming took 4 bases from V and 4 from J; bases not matched to a gene: 3. The CDR3 totals 15 residues.

This chain joins TRBV7-8 and TRBJ1-1; 10 nucleotides match TRBD1. With V trimmed by 1 base and J by 3 bases, 2 bases remained unmatched. The CDR3 sequence is 15 residues long. Germline V lookup: CDR1 SGHVS, CDR2 FQNEAQ. The CDR3 bases are TGTGCCAGCAGCTTAGTCGGGACAGGGGACACTGAAGCTTTCTTT. Protein product: CASSLVGTGDTEAFF.

V gene TRBV9 combines with J gene TRBJ2-1; D gene ambiguous. The CDR3 runs to 12 residues. V lost 4 bases, J lost 9 bases, and 11 bases lay in between. Germline lookup yields CDR1 SGDLS and CDR2 YYNGEE. The CDR3 sequence: CASSTYTGEQFF. As DNA, the CDR3 is TGTGCCAGCAGCACGTATACGGGTGAGCAGTTCTTC.

This clone is a singleton in its sample. V usage is TRBV5-1 and J usage is TRBJ1-1, with a weak D call TRBD1 (5 bases). This CDR3 is 16 amino acids long. The germline V gene encodes CDR1 SGHRS and CDR2 YFSETQ. V lost 4 bases, J lost 1 base, and 17 bases lay in between. This CDR3 is CASSPGWGVENTEAFF. The CDR3 coding sequence is TGCGCCAGCAGCCCGGGGTGGGGGGTCGAGAACACTGAAGCTTTCTTT.

In nucleotides, the CDR3 is TGTGCCGTCGGAGACAGATCTGGAAACACCATATATTTT. Translating gives CAVGDRSGNTIYF. The V and J genes are TRBV19 and TRBJ1-3, with D possibly matching TRBD1 (5 bases). The CDR3 runs to 13 residues. Germline V gene data show CDR1 as LNHDA and CDR2 as SQIVND (reference sequence). V lost 11 bases and J lost 1, with 12 bases in between.

In this sample, this clone turned up a few times. The gene calls are TRBV7-2 and TRBJ1-3; D is perhaps TRBD1 (6 bases). Per germline, CDR1 SGHTA and CDR2 FQGNSA. The CDR3 is 14 amino acids. The ends were cut back, 5 bases at V and 4 bases at J, with 12 bases in the middle. CDR3 DNA sequence: TGTGCCAGCAGCCTGGGACACGGCGGAAACACCATATATTTT. Its translation: CASSLGHGGNTIYF.

The V and J genes are TRBV9 and TRBJ1-1; 9 nucleotides agree with TRBD1. The CDR3 length is 14 residues. Germline V gene sequence: CDR1 SGDLS, CDR2 YYNGEE. Trimming removed 0 bases from V and 4 bases from J; junction bases left unmatched: 1. The CDR3 coding sequence is TGTGCCAGCAGCGTAGGGGACAGGGTCACTGAAGCTTTCTTT. Translating gives CASSVGDRVTEAFF.

The rearrangement uses TRBV18 and TRBJ2-1; 12 nucleotides match TRBD2. Trimming took 4 bases from V and 8 from J; bases not matched to a gene: 6. The CDR3 has 15 residues. Germline CDR1 and CDR2: KGHSH and LQKENI. In nucleotides, the CDR3 is TGTGCCAGCTCACGATCTAGCGGGAGGGCCCATGAGCAGTTCTTC. Protein product: CASSRSSGRAHEQFF.

V usage is TRBV6-6 and J usage is TRBJ2-7, with unresolved D. CDR1 MNHNY and CDR2 SVGAGI come from the germline V gene (reference sequence). CDR3 length: 14 amino acids. Trimming pared 0 bases from V and 2 bases from J, leaving 8 bases between. The CDR3 DNA follows: TGTGCCAGCAGTTACTCGATACAGACCTACGAGCAGTACTTC. Protein: CASSYSIQTYEQYF.

CDR3: CASSLVPGGRDGYTF. The CDR3 coding sequence is TGTGCCAGCAGCTTAGTGCCTGGGGGGAGGGATGGCTACACCTTC. J is TRBJ1-2 and V is TRBV7-8; possible D gene TRBD1, 5 bases. The V and J ends lost 1 base and 6 bases respectively, with 15 bases between them. The CDR3 length is 15 residues. In germline, CDR1 is SGHVS, CDR2 FQNEAQ. The full variable domain, its missing parts supplied by reference TRBV7-8 and TRBJ1-2, is GAGVSQSPRYKVAKRGQDVALRCDPISGHVSLFWYQQALGQGPEFLTYFQNEAQLDKSGLPSDRFFAERPEGSVSTLKIQRTQQEDSAVYLCASSLVPGGRDGYTFGSGTRLTVV.

The table lists this clone with a count of one. Other nucleotide sequences from this sample produce the same CDR3. V gene TRBV5-1 combines with J gene TRBJ2-2; 7 bases line up with TRBD1. After removal of 4 bases from V and 0 bases from J, the junction contained 3 bases not matched to a gene. Germline V gene data show CDR1 as SGHRS and CDR2 as YFSETQ. This CDR3 region has 15 residues. The CDR3 loop is CASSPGTANTGELFF. As DNA, the CDR3 is TGCGCCAGCAGCCCAGGGACAGCGAACACCGGGGAGCTGTTTTTT.

The chain employs TRBV10-1 and TRBJ2-7; 7 nucleotides match TRBD2. The CDR3 runs 11 residues. The ends lost 8 bases at V and 6 bases at J; junction bases unmatched: 4. CDR1 and CDR2 from the germline V gene are WNHNN and SYGVQD (reference sequence). CDR3 loop: CASWEGIEQYF. DNA of the CDR3: TGCGCCAGCTGGGAGGGTATCGAGCAGTACTTC.

This chain uses TRBV7-8 with TRBJ1-4; possible D gene TRBD1, 6 bases. V lost 5 bases and J lost 5, with 15 bases in between. Germline V gives CDR1 SGHVS, CDR2 FQNEAQ. The CDR3 covers 15 residues. CDR3 bases: TGTGCCAGCAGCCCCCACAGGGTACGAAATGAAAAACTGTTTTTT. This encodes CASSPHRVRNEKLFF.

This clone was observed a few times. V usage is TRBV27 and J usage is TRBJ1-5; 7 bases fit TRBD1. This CDR3 contains 19 residues. V trimming: 3 bases; J trimming: 5 bases; junction bases outside the gene matches: 19. Germline loops: CDR1 MNHEY, CDR2 SMNVEV (reference sequence). CDR3: CASSFSIKRGRSNDQPQHF. The CDR3 bases are TGTGCCAGCAGTTTCTCCATAAAGAGGGGGCGAAGTAACGATCAGCCCCAGCATTTT.

The chain uses TRBV14 and TRBJ2-7, with a possible D match to TRBD1 (5 bases). With 1 base removed from V and 7 bases from J, the gap between germline ends came to 11 bases. The germline CDR1 and CDR2 sequences are SGHDN and FVKESK. The CDR3 length is 13 residues. As DNA, the CDR3 is TGTGCCAGCAGCCAAGGGGGCCTTCAGGAGCAGTACTTC. This sequence encodes CASSQGGLQEQYF.